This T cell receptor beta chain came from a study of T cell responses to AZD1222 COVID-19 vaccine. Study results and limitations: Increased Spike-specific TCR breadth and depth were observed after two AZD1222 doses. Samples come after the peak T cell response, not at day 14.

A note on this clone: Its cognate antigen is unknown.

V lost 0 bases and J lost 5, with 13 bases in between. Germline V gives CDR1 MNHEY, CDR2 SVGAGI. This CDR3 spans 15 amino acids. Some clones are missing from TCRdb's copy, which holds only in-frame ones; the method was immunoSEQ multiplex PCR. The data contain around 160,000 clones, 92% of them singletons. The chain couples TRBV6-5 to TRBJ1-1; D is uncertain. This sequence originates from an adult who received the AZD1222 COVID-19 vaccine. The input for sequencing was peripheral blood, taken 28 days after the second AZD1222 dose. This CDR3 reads CASSYSWVLETEAFF. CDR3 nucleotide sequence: TGTGCCAGCAGTTACTCATGGGTTCTGGAGACTGAAGCTTTCTTT.